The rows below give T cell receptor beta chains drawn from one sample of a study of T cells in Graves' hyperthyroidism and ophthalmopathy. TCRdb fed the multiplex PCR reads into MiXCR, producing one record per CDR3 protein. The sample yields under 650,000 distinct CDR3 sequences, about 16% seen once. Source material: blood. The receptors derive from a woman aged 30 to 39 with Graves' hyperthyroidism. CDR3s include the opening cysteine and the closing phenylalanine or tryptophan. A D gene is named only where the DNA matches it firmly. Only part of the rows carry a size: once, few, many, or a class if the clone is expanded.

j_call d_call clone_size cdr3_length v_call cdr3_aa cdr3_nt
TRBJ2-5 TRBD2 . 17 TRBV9 CASSVGGAGGGEETQYF TGTGCCAGCAGCGTAGGAGGTGCGGGAGGGGGTGAAGAGACCCAGTACTTC
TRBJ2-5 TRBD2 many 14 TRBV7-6 CASSPLAGDETQYF TGTGCCAGCAGCCCGCTAGCGGGAGATGAGACCCAGTACTTC
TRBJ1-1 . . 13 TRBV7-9 CASSMTLSTEAFF TGTGCCAGCAGCATGACACTGTCGACTGAAGCTTTCTTT
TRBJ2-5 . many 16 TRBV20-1 CSARDSRTGLSQTQYF TGCAGTGCTAGAGACTCTCGGACAGGACTATCCCAGACCCAGTACTTC
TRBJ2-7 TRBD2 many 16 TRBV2 CASSESGTSRTYEQYF TGTGCCAGCAGCGAATCCGGGACTAGCAGAACCTACGAGCAGTACTTC
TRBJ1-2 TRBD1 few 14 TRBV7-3 CASRMGQGATGYTF TGTGCCAGCAGAATGGGACAGGGGGCGACTGGCTACACCTTC
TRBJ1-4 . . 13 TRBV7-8 CASKGSSAGILFF TGTGCCAGCAAAGGGTCCAGCGCTGGGATACTGTTTTTT
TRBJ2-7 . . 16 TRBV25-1 CASSPDLPGLLFEQYF TGTGCCAGCAGCCCCGACCTTCCGGGACTCCTCTTCGAGCAGTACTTC
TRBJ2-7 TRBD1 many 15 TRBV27 CASSLSIFTGVEQYF TGTGCCAGCAGTTTATCCATATTCACAGGGGTCGAGCAGTACTTC
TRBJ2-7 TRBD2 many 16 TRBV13 CASSLYLPSGRYEQYF TGTGCCAGCAGCTTATATTTGCCTAGCGGGAGGTACGAGCAGTACTTC
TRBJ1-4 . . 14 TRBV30 CAWSVFATNEKLFF TGTGCCTGGAGTGTGTTTGCAACTAATGAAAAACTGTTTTTT
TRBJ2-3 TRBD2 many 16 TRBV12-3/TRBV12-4 CASSLGLADFTDTQYF TGTGCCAGCAGTTTGGGGCTAGCGGACTTCACAGATACGCAGTATTTT
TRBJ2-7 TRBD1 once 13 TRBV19 CASSKDRAYEQYF TGTGCCAGTAGTAAAGACAGGGCCTACGAGCAGTACTTC
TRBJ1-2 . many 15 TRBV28 CASSFGQGSNYGYTF TGTGCCAGCAGTTTTGGGCAGGGATCCAACTATGGCTACACCTTC
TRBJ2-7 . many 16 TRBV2 CASTERGPTSRYEQYF TGTGCCAGCACGGAGAGAGGACCTACAAGTCGCTACGAGCAGTACTTC
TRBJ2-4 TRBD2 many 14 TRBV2 CASIFLAGGNIQYF TGTGCCAGCATATTCTTAGCGGGAGGCAACATTCAGTACTTC
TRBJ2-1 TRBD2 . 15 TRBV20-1 CSAQSGTSGRDEQFF TGCAGTGCCCAATCCGGGACTAGCGGGAGAGATGAGCAGTTCTTC
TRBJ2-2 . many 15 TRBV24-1 CATSDSLGRTGELFF TGTGCCACCAGTGATTCGCTTGGCAGAACTGGGGAGCTGTTTTTT
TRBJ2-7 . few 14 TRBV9 CASSASGSDYEQYF TGTGCCAGCAGCGCAAGCGGGTCCGACTACGAGCAGTACTTC
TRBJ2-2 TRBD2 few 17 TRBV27 CASSLGALAGDPGELFF TGTGCCAGCAGTTTAGGAGCACTAGCGGGAGACCCCGGGGAGCTGTTTTTT
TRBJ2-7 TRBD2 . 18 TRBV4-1 CASSQFGTSGELSYEQYF TGCGCCAGCAGCCAATTCGGGACTAGCGGGGAGTTATCCTACGAGCAGTACTTC
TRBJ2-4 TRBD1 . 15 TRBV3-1 CASSQVNRGFNIQYF TGTGCCAGCAGCCAAGTAAACAGGGGATTCAACATTCAGTACTTC
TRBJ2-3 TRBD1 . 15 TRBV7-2 CASSLTGTGLHTQYF TGTGCCAGCAGCTTGACCGGGACAGGGTTACATACGCAGTATTTT
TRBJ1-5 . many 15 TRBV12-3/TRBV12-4 CASSRDGSRNQPQHF TGTGCCAGCAGTCGGGACGGATCGCGCAATCAGCCCCAGCATTTT
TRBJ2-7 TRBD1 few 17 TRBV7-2 CASSLAFRGPSSYEQYF TGTGCCAGCAGCTTAGCTTTCAGGGGGCCCAGCTCCTACGAGCAGTACTTC
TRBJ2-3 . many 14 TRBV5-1 CASNRGTYGDTQYF TGCGCCAGCAATCGGGGGACCTACGGAGATACGCAGTATTTT
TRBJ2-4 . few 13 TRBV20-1 CSASFGGKNIQYF TGCAGTGCTAGTTTCGGGGGAAAAAACATTCAGTACTTC
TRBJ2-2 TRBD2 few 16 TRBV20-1 CSALAGGLRYTGELFF TGCAGTGCCCTAGCGGGAGGGCTACGTTACACCGGGGAGCTGTTTTTT
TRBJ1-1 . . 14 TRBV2 CASSDRKGRTEAFF TGTGCCAGCAGCGACAGGAAGGGTCGTACTGAAGCTTTCTTT
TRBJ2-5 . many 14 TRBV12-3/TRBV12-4 CASSYGQRQETQYF TGTGCCAGCAGTTATGGACAGCGACAAGAGACCCAGTACTTC
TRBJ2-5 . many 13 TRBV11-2 CASSPRNTETQYF TGTGCCAGCAGCCCAAGGAATACGGAGACCCAGTACTTC
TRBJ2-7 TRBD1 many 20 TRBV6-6 CASSPIDPDRGLWASYEQYF TGTGCCAGCAGCCCAATTGACCCCGACAGGGGGCTTTGGGCGTCCTACGAGCAGTACTTC
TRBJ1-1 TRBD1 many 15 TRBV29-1 CSVIGRGTLNTEAFF TGCAGCGTTATAGGCAGGGGGACTCTGAACACTGAAGCTTTCTTT
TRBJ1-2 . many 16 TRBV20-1 CSAIVPTVNANYGYTF TGCAGTGCCATTGTCCCGACAGTCAACGCTAACTATGGCTACACCTTC
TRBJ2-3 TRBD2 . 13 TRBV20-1 CSSSGRTTDTQYF TGCAGTTCTAGCGGGAGAACCACAGATACGCAGTATTTT
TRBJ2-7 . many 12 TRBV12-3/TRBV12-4 CASSFTRDEQYF TGTGCCAGCAGTTTTACCCGCGACGAGCAGTACTTC
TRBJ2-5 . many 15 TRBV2 CASSAGSALTETQYF TGTGCCAGCAGTGCAGGGTCAGCCTTGACGGAGACCCAGTACTTC
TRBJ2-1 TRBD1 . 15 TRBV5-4 CASSLGQGAWDEQFF TGTGCCAGCAGCCTCGGACAGGGGGCTTGGGATGAGCAGTTCTTC
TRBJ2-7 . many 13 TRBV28 CASMISGGHEQYF TGTGCCAGCATGATAAGTGGGGGCCACGAGCAGTACTTC
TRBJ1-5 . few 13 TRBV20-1 CSALGTRNQPQHF TGCAGTGCTTTGGGGACCCGAAATCAGCCCCAGCATTTT
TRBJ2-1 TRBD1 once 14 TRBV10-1 CASSPGQGARQQFF TGCGCCAGCAGCCCGGGACAGGGGGCGCGTCAGCAGTTCTTC
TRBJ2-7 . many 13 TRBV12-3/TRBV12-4 CASSPGLGNEQYF TGTGCCAGCAGTCCGGGATTGGGGAACGAGCAGTACTTC
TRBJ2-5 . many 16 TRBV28 CASSSTTGPVEETQYF TGTGCCAGCAGTTCCACAACCGGACCGGTAGAGGAGACCCAGTACTTC
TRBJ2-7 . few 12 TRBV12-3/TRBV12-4 CASSARPYEQYF TGTGCCAGCAGCGCTCGACCCTACGAGCAGTACTTC
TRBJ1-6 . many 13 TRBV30 CAWSIGGNSPLHF TGTGCCTGGAGTATCGGGGGAAATTCACCCCTCCACTTT
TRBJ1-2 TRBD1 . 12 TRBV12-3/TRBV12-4 CASRQGFYGYTF TGTGCCAGTAGACAGGGTTTCTATGGCTACACCTTC
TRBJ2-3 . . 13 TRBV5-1 CASSLTGLDTQYF TGCGCCAGCAGCTTGACAGGGTTGGATACGCAGTATTTT
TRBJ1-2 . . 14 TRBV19 CASSMQGEYYGYTF TGTGCCAGTAGTATGCAAGGGGAGTACTATGGCTACACCTTC
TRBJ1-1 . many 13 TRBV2 CASSEVVQTEAFF TGTGCCAGCAGTGAAGTAGTCCAAACTGAAGCTTTCTTT
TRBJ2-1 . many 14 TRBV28 CASSLGQGRSEQFF TGTGCCAGCAGTTTAGGGCAGGGCCGCAGTGAGCAGTTCTTC
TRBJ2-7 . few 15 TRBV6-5 CASSLARGTAYEQYF TGTGCCAGCAGTTTGGCCCGCGGGACAGCCTACGAGCAGTACTTC
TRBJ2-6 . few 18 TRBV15 CATSTDLLQGTGANVLTF TGTGCCACCAGCACGGATCTACTTCAGGGGACTGGGGCCAACGTCCTGACTTTC
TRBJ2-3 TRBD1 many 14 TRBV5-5 CASSTDGNRGTQYF TGTGCCAGCAGCACGGATGGAAACAGGGGGACGCAGTATTTT
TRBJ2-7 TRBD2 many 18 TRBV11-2 CASSLPDSGRPTIYEQYF TGTGCCAGCAGCCTCCCCGATAGCGGGAGGCCTACAATCTACGAGCAGTACTTC